Listed below are T cell receptor beta chains from one sample, sequenced in a study of T cell changes during pregnancy in multiple sclerosis. Some clones are missing from TCRdb's copy, which holds only in-frame ones; the method was immunoSEQ multiplex PCR. The table shows 55,000 to 70,000 clones, with 93% occurring only once. The sample consisted of peripheral blood, taken after pregnancy. These receptors originate from a female donor with multiple sclerosis, enrolled in a pregnancy study. Each CDR3 is given with its conserved first and last residue. Each record gives: J gene, D gene, clone size, V gene, CDR3 DNA, CDR3 protein. A D gene is named only where the DNA matches it firmly. Clone size appears in some rows only: once, few, many, or a class for an expanded clone.

TRBJ1-1	NA	NA	TRBV18	TGTGCCAGCTCATCTGGGCAGGGCGAGGTCGGAGTCGGCTTT	CASSSGQGEVGVGF
TRBJ2-6	TRBD1	NA	TRBV4-3	TGCGCCAGCAGCCCCGCCAGGGGGACTGGGGCCAACGTCCTGACTTTC	CASSPARGTGANVLTF
TRBJ1-1	NA	NA	TRBV7-6	TGTGCCAGCAGCTTTCCGTTAGAGATGAACACTGAAGCTTTCTTT	CASSFPLEMNTEAFF
TRBJ1-5	NA	NA	TRBV19	TGTGCCAGCGGAACAGGGTTAGACAATCAGCCCCAGCATTTT	CASGTGLDNQPQHF
TRBJ2-2	NA	NA	TRBV6-1	TGTGCCAGCAGTGGACAGGCGAACACCGGGGAGCTGTTTTTT	CASSGQANTGELFF
TRBJ1-2	NA	NA	TRBV4-3	TGCGCCAGCAGCCAAGATATCGGGCAGGGCTATGGCTACACCTTC	CASSQDIGQGYGYTF
TRBJ1-5	TRBD1	NA	TRBV29-1	TGCAGCGTTGATCAGGGGGCTCACTATCAGCCCCAGCATTTT	CSVDQGAHYQPQHF
TRBJ2-5	TRBD2	once	TRBV9	TGTGCCAGCAGCGTAGCTCCTAGCGGGAGGGAGACCCAGTACTTC	CASSVAPSGRETQYF
TRBJ2-6	NA	NA	TRBV28	TGTGCCAGCAGATACGACACGTCTGGGGCCAACGTCCTGACTTTC	CASRYDTSGANVLTF
TRBJ2-5	NA	NA	TRBV7-7	TGTGCTAGCAGCTTAGGAGCGGCGGACCAAGAGACCCAGTACTTC	CASSLGAADQETQYF
TRBJ2-7	NA	NA	TRBV7-9	TGTGCCAGCAGCTTAGCCCCATCTAGTTCGCGCGAGCAGTACTTC	CASSLAPSSSREQYF
TRBJ2-1	NA	once	TRBV27	TGTGCCAGCAGTTCCCGACTAGGAAATGAGCAGTTCTTC	CASSSRLGNEQFF
TRBJ1-2	NA	NA	TRBV28	TGTGCCAGCACTATCGCGGGGGTACGCGGCTACACCTTC	CASTIAGVRGYTF
TRBJ1-4	TRBD1	NA	TRBV5-4	TGTGCCAGCAGCCTTGGACAGGGGCCGGGGCTTGAAAAACTGTTTTTT	CASSLGQGPGLEKLFF
TRBJ2-1	NA	NA	TRBV7-2	TGTGCCAGCAGCTTAGCCAGCCGAGGCTCCTCCTACAATGAGCAGTTCTTC	CASSLASRGSSYNEQFF
TRBJ2-7	TRBD1	NA	TRBV29-1	TGCAGCGTGCCAGGACAGGGGTACGAGCAGTACTTC	CSVPGQGYEQYF
TRBJ2-7	TRBD2	NA	TRBV19	TGTGCCAGTAGTACATTAGCGGGAGGGCCGTGGGAGCAGTACTTC	CASSTLAGGPWEQYF
TRBJ2-1	NA	NA	TRBV30	TGTGCCTGGAGTGTGAGTACTTACAATGAGCAGTTCTTC	CAWSVSTYNEQFF
TRBJ2-7	NA	NA	TRBV11-1	TGTGCCAGCAGCGGAGGGGGCGAGCAGTTTTACGAGCAGTACTTC	CASSGGGEQFYEQYF
TRBJ2-1	TRBD2	NA	TRBV9	TGTGCCAGCAGCACATTAGCGGGAGCGGCCTACAATGAGCAGTTCTTC	CASSTLAGAAYNEQFF
TRBJ1-3	TRBD1	NA	TRBV28	TGTGCCAGCAGTTCCCGGGACAGTTACTCTGGAAACACCATATATTTT	CASSSRDSYSGNTIYF
TRBJ2-1	NA	NA	TRBV27	TGTGCCAGCAGTTTAACCCCTCGACACCCGAGCTCCTACAATGAGCAGTTCTTC	CASSLTPRHPSSYNEQFF
TRBJ2-7	NA	NA	TRBV5-1	TGCGCCAGCAGCTCATGGCGGGAACCTACCTACGAGCAGTACTTC	CASSSWREPTYEQYF
TRBJ1-3	NA	NA	TRBV12-5	TGTGCTAGTGGTTTGACCCCATTGGGAGCATCTTCTGGAAACACCATATATTTT	CASGLTPLGASSGNTIYF
TRBJ2-3	TRBD2	NA	TRBV2	TGTGCCAGCAGTGAAGTACTAGCGGGACGAGATACGCAGTATTTT	CASSEVLAGRDTQYF
TRBJ2-1	TRBD1	NA	TRBV6-5	TGTGCCAGCAGTTACCGGGACAGGGGTTTTTATGAGCAGTTCTTC	CASSYRDRGFYEQFF
TRBJ2-1	TRBD1	NA	TRBV27	TGTGCCAGCCGACGGACAGGGTATAATGAGCAGTTCTTC	CASRRTGYNEQFF
TRBJ1-2	NA	NA	TRBV28	TGTGCCAGCAGTTTCGTGTTAACAAGCGGAGGCTACACCTTC	CASSFVLTSGGYTF
TRBJ2-7	NA	NA	TRBV13	TGTGCCAGCAGCTTCTCAGGCCAGAACGAGCAGTACTTC	CASSFSGQNEQYF